This record concerns one TCR beta chain sequence. Here immunoSEQ multiplex PCR was the method, and the copy in TCRdb shows in-frame clones only, minus some. This sample yields a few hundred thousand clones, of which roughly 90% are seen a single time; approximately 4% belongs to the top ten. The CDR3 is 15 residues long. The germline gives CDR1 SGHRS, CDR2 YFSETQ. Trimming shortened V by 3 bases and J by 4 bases, and 14 bases separated the two germline ends. The sample belongs to a study of blood T cell repertoires in COVID-19. Study summary: COVID-19 samples collected from the United States, Italy and Spain covered acute and convalescent phases. T cells, B-cell-depleted T cells, or PBMCs supplied cDNA or gDNA.

The sample taken for sequencing was peripheral blood. The source of this sequence is a woman aged 45-60 years with active or convalescent COVID-19. This chain links TRBV5-1 with TRBJ2-1, with D possibly matching TRBD1 (6 bases). CDR3 protein: CASSYSPGTYNEQFF. The CDR3 DNA reads as TGCGCCAGCAGCTACTCACCCGGGACATACAATGAGCAGTTCTTC.